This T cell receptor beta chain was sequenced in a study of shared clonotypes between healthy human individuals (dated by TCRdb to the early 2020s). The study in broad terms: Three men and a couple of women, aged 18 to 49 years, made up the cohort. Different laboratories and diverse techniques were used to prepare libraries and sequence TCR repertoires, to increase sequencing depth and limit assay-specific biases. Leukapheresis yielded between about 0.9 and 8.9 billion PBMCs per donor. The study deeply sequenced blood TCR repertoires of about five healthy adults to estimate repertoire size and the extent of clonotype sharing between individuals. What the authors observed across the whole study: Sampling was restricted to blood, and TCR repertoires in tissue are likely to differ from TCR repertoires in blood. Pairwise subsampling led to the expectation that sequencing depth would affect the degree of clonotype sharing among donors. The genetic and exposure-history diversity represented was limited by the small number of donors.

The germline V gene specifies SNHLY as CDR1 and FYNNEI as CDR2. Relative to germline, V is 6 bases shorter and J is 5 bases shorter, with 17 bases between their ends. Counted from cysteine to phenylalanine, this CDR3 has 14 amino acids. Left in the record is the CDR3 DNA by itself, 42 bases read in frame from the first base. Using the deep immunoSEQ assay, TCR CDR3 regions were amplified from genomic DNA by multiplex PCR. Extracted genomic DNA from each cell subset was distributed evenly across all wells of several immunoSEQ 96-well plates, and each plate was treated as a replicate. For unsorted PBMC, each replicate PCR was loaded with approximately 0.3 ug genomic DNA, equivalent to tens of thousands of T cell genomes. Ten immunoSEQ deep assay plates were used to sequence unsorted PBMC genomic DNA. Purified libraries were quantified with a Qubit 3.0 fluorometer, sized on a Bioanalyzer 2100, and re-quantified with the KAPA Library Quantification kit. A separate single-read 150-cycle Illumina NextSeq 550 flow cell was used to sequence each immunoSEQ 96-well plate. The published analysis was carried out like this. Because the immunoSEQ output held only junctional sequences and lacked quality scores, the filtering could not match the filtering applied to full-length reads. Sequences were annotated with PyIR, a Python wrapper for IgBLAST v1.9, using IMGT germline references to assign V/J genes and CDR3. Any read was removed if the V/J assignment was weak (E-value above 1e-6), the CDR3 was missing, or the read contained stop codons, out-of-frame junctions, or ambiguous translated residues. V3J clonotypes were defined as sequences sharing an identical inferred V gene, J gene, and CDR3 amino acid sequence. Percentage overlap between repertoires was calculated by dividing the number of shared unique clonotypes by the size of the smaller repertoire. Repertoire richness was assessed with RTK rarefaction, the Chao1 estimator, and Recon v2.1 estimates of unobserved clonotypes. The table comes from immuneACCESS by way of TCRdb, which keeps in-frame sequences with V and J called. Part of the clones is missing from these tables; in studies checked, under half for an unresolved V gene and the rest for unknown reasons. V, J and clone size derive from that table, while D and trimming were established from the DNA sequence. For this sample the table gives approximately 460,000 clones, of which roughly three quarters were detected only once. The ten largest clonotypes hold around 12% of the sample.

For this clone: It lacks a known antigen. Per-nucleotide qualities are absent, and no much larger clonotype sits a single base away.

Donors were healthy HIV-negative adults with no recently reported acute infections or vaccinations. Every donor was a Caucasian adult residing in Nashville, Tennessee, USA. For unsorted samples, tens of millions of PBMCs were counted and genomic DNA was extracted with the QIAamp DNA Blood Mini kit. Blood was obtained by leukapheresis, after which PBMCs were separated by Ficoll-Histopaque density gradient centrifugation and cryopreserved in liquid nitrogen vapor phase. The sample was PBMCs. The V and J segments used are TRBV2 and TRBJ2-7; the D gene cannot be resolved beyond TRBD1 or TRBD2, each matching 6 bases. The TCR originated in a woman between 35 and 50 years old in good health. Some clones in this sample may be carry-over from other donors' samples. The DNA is TGTGCCAGCAGGGCGGTGGGGGGCATCGACGAGCAGTACTTC. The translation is CASRAVGGIDEQYF.